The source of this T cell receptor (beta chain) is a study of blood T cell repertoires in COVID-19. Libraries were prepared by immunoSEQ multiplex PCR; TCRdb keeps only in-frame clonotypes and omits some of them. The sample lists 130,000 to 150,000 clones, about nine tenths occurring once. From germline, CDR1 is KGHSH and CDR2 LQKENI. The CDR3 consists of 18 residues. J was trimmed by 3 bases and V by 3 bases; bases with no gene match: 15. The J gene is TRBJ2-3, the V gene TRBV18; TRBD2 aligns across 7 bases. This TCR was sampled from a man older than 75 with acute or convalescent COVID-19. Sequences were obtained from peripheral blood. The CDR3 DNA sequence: TGTGCCAGCTCACCGGTTTTTTCAGGGACGGGGGGTACAGATACGCAGTATTTT. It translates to CASSPVFSGTGGTDTQYF.